The rows below give T cell receptor beta chains drawn from one sample of a study of CD8 T cells in ankylosing spondylitis. Each CDR3 protein gets one entry after TCRdb re-called the 5' RACE reads with MiXCR. The table has under 250,000 distinct CDR3 sequences, over 8.5% seen once. The sample consisted of blood, either unsorted or a sorted T cell fraction (not recorded which). All receptors come from a male donor with ankylosing spondylitis or in good health (not recorded which). Both conserved end residues are part of each CDR3. A D gene is named only where the DNA matches it firmly. Some rows have no size entry. The others give once, few or many, or a class for an expanded clone.

clone size | J gene | V gene | CDR3 length | D gene | CDR3 DNA | CDR3 protein
. | TRBJ2-1 | TRBV7-9 | 15 | . | TGTGCCAGCAGCCTGAGGGCTCGTTCCTACAATGAGCAGTTCTTC | CASSLRARSYNEQFF
few | TRBJ2-3 | TRBV6-1 | 16 | . | TGTGCCAGCAGTCCCCTCCGTGGGTCGCACTCAGATACGCAGTATTTT | CASSPLRGSHSDTQYF
many | TRBJ2-5 | TRBV28 | 14 | . | TGTGCCAGCAGTTCCCCAACATGGGGGAGGACCCAGTACTTC | CASSSPTWGRTQYF
. | TRBJ2-5 | TRBV2 | 13 | . | TGTGCCAGCAGGGCAAGACTACAAGAGACCCAGTACTTC | CASRARLQETQYF
many | TRBJ2-7 | TRBV29-1 | 12 | . | TGCAGCGTTGAAGTACAGGGCGACGAGCAGTACTTC | CSVEVQGDEQYF
. | TRBJ2-3 | TRBV7-2 | 15 | TRBD2 | TGTGCCAGCAGCTCGAGCGGGGGTTTAGCAGATACGCAGTATTTT | CASSSSGGLADTQYF
. | TRBJ2-2 | TRBV3-1 | 14 | . | TGTGCCAGCAGCCAAGCCAAGGGCACCGGGGAGCTGTTTTTT | CASSQAKGTGELFF
many | TRBJ2-3 | TRBV20-1 | 16 | . | TGCAGTGTCTCACCTTGGGGCCGTACTAGCACAGATACGCAGTATTTT | CSVSPWGRTSTDTQYF
few | TRBJ1-1 | TRBV6-1 | 14 | TRBD1 | TGTGCCAGCAGACTGCCAGGGGGCGCGGTTGAAGCTTTCTTT | CASRLPGGAVEAFF
. | TRBJ1-4 | TRBV20-1 | 16 | . | TGCAGTGCGCCAAGACGTTCGGGGGGCCGGGGTGAAAAACTGTTTTTT | CSAPRRSGGRGEKLFF
many | TRBJ2-3 | TRBV5-1 | 12 | . | TGCGCCAGCAGCTTGGGAGGGGCTACGCAGTATTTT | CASSLGGATQYF
many | TRBJ2-2 | TRBV4-1 | 14 | TRBD1 | TGCGCCAGCAGCCCCTACCACCAGGACAGGGCCCTGTTTTTT | CASSPYHQDRALFF
many | TRBJ2-7 | TRBV5-1 | 21 | TRBD2 | TGCGCCAGCAGCTTGGGAATCTTTATGTGGACTAGCGGGGGAGAGACCTACGAGCAGTACTTC | CASSLGIFMWTSGGETYEQYF
many | TRBJ2-7 | TRBV5-1 | 14 | . | TGCGCCAGCAGCTTGGCCTTAGGGGGCTACGAGCAGTACTTC | CASSLALGGYEQYF